These 25 T cell receptor beta chains were all obtained from the same sample, sequenced in a study of early T cells in non-severe SARS-CoV-2 infection. TCRdb re-called the 5' RACE reads through MiXCR, storing one row per CDR3 protein. The sample contains approximately 58,000 distinct CDR3 sequences, more than 10% of which appear only once. Source: whole blood, taken at baseline. These receptors all come from an adult who was a healthcare worker with PCR-confirmed SARS-CoV-2 infection or an uninfected control (not recorded which).

Ten or more counts support this clonotype. The genes are TRBV11-2 and TRBJ2-4; TRBD1 is a possible D gene (5 bases). From germline, CDR1 is SGHAT and CDR2 FQNNGV. This CDR3 contains 15 residues. With 5 bases removed from V and 4 bases from J, the gap between germline ends came to 15 bases. CDR3 amino acids: CASSPIQGPKNIQYF. The CDR3 DNA follows: TGTGCCAGCAGCCCAATTCAGGGCCCTAAAAACATTCAGTACTTC.

This clonotype was counted only a few times. The genes are TRBV10-2 and TRBJ2-1; 9 bases align to TRBD2. J was trimmed by 0 bases and V by 4 bases; bases with no gene match: 4. The germline CDR1 and CDR2 sequences are WSHSY and SAAADI. The length of the CDR3 is 16 residues. In DNA, the CDR3 is TGCGCCAGCAGTGGAATAGCGGGAGTCTCCTACAATGAGCAGTTCTTC. Translation gives CASSGIAGVSYNEQFF.

V gene TRBV20-1 combines with J gene TRBJ2-1; weak D call: TRBD2 (6 bases). V gave up 2 bases and J gave up 3 bases, with 11 bases separating them. The CDR3 is made up of 14 amino acids. The germline V gene encodes CDR1 DFQATT and CDR2 SNEGSKA (reference sequence). The CDR3 is CSARRLGIYNEQFF. The CDR3 DNA reads TGCAGTGCTAGAAGACTAGGAATCTACAATGAGCAGTTCTTC.

The V call is TRBV4-3, the J call TRBJ2-7; no reliable D call. Germline CDR1 and CDR2: LGHNA and YSLEER. This CDR3 contains 16 residues. V lost 0 bases and J lost 3, with 15 bases in between. CDR3 in DNA: TGCGCCAGCAGCCAAGAGGGATTCGCGAAGTTCTACGAGCAGTACTTC. Protein product: CASSQEGFAKFYEQYF.

The sample holds a few counts of this clonotype. The chain combines TRBV3-1 with TRBJ2-5, with a tentative D call TRBD2 (5 bases). The germline CDR1 and CDR2 sequences are LGHDT and YNNKEL (reference sequence). This CDR3 spans 13 amino acids. V lost 3 bases, J lost 0 bases, and 5 bases lay in between. CDR3 in amino acids: CASSQDYQETQYF. The CDR3 DNA is TGTGCCAGCAGCCAGGACTACCAAGAGACCCAGTACTTC.

There are many counts of this clonotype. The CDR3 nucleotides read TGTGCCAGCAGTGATTGGGATAACACCGGGGAGCTGTTTTTT. Protein: CASSDWDNTGELFF. The genes are TRBV6-1 and TRBJ2-2; D is unclear. Trimming took off 3 bases at V and 2 bases at J, with 7 bases between the two ends. Germline loops: CDR1 MNHNS, CDR2 SASEGT. CDR3 length: 14 amino acids.

The chain has TRBV4-3 and TRBJ2-1, with TRBD2 matching 12 bases. The CDR3 has 18 amino acids. Germline values: CDR1 LGHNA, CDR2 YSLEER. V lost 1 base, J lost 8 bases, and 12 bases stayed unmatched. CDR3 loop: CASSQGDRGLAGLDEQFF. CDR3 nucleotides: TGCGCCAGCAGCCAAGGGGATCGGGGACTAGCGGGTCTGGATGAGCAGTTCTTC.

This clonotype was seen ten or more times. This chain links TRBV7-9 with TRBJ1-1; TRBD1 matches at 8 bases. Germline V gene lookup returns CDR1 SEHNR and CDR2 FQNEAQ (reference sequence). The V segment lost 5 bases and the J segment 5 bases; nucleotides outside the gene matches: 10. The CDR3 runs 15 residues. The CDR3 loop is CASSQWQGARTEAFF. CDR3 nucleotide sequence: TGTGCCAGCAGCCAATGGCAGGGGGCTCGTACTGAAGCTTTCTTT.

This clonotype showed up just a few times. This chain uses TRBV6-1 with TRBJ2-7; D possibly corresponds to TRBD2 (5 bases). V was shortened by 2 bases and J by 0 bases, with 11 bases between the two germline ends. This CDR3 is 15 amino acids long. Germline V lookup: CDR1 MNHNS, CDR2 SASEGT. The CDR3 region is CASSEPPGSSYEQYF. CDR3 nucleotide sequence: TGTGCCAGCAGTGAACCCCCGGGGTCCTCCTACGAGCAGTACTTC.

The chain couples TRBV7-3 to TRBJ2-6, with 9 positions matching TRBD1. In germline, CDR1 is SGHTA, CDR2 FQGTGA. V dropped 6 bases and J dropped 1; count of bases not matched to a gene: 13. The CDR3 length is 19 residues. The CDR3 nucleotides read TGTGCCAGCAGTAGAAATACAGGGGGCGTCATATCTGGGGCCAACGTCCTGACTTTC. It codes for CASSRNTGGVISGANVLTF.

The table lists this clonotype with many counts. The rearrangement uses TRBV7-9 and TRBJ2-3; the D is unclear. Per the germline V gene, CDR1 is SEHNR and CDR2 is FQNEAQ (reference sequence). The CDR3 is 16 residues long. The V gene lost 1 base and the J gene lost 2 bases, with 13 bases spanning the gap. CDR3 nucleotide sequence: TGTGCCAGCAGCTTAGAAGCAGCTCCGATCACAGATACGCAGTATTTT. Its translation is CASSLEAAPITDTQYF.

This chain links TRBV19 with TRBJ2-7, with 9 bases lining up with TRBD1. V trimming: 6 bases; J trimming: 5 bases; junction bases outside the gene matches: 2. Germline CDR1 LNHDA, CDR2 SQIVND (reference sequence). CDR3 length: 12 amino acids. The CDR3 loop reads CASRDRGNEQYF. DNA of the CDR3: TGTGCCAGTAGGGACAGGGGTAACGAGCAGTACTTC.

There are many counts of this clonotype. V is TRBV7-2 and J is TRBJ1-4; 7 nucleotides line up with TRBD1. This CDR3 comprises 13 residues. The germline V gene encodes CDR1 SGHTA and CDR2 FQGNSA. V was clipped by 2 bases and J by 8 bases; unmatched bases: 2. The CDR3 DNA is TGTGCCAGCAGCTTATGGGACAGCGAAAAACTGTTTTTT. Amino acids: CASSLWDSEKLFF.

Sample share makes this clonotype medium-sized. This chain uses TRBV29-1 with TRBJ2-5; 7 bases fit TRBD2. This CDR3 spans 13 amino acids. The germline gives CDR1 SQVTM, CDR2 ANQGSEA. Trimming cost V 3 bases and J 3 bases; bases outside gene matches: 4. This chain's CDR3 is CSVEAREKETQYF. CDR3 bases: TGCAGCGTTGAGGCGCGGGAGAAAGAGACCCAGTACTTC.

In its sample, this clonotype was seen a few times. This chain uses TRBV28 with TRBJ2-1; perhaps TRBD2 as D (5 bases). The germline V gene encodes CDR1 MDHEN and CDR2 SYDVKM. The CDR3 totals 13 residues. V shed 7 bases and J shed 3 bases, with 10 bases lying between them. CDR3 sequence (DNA): TGTGCCAGCATCTCGGGGAACTACAATGAGCAGTTCTTC. The encoded protein is CASISGNYNEQFF. Combining the CDR3 with reference TRBV28 and TRBJ2-1 gives the whole variable domain DVKVTQSSRYLVKRTGEKVFLECVQDMDHENMFWYRQDPGLGLRLIYFSYDVKMKEKGDIPEGYSVSREKKERFSLILESASTNQTSMYLCASISGNYNEQFFGPGTRLTVL.

The rearrangement uses TRBV9 and TRBJ2-1, with a weak D call TRBD1 (6 bases). Germline V gene sequence: CDR1 SGDLS, CDR2 YYNGEE. The V and J ends lost 3 bases and 4 bases respectively, with 20 bases between them. This CDR3 spans 17 amino acids. The CDR3 loop reads CASSGSVGRGRYNEQFF. CDR3 nucleotide sequence: TGTGCCAGCAGCGGGAGCGTCGGCAGGGGTAGATACAATGAGCAGTTCTTC.

This clonotype was observed at least ten times. The V gene is TRBV20-1, the J gene TRBJ2-3, with TRBD2 matching 8 bases. Germline trimming cut 5 bases from V and 2 bases from J; bases unmatched to any gene: 9. The germline V gene encodes CDR1 DFQATT and CDR2 SNEGSKA (reference sequence). The CDR3 runs 15 residues. CDR3 in DNA: TGCAGTGCTGAACTGACTAGCGAGCACACAGATACGCAGTATTTT. Its protein product is CSAELTSEHTDTQYF.

A few counts support this clonotype. The genes are TRBV28 and TRBJ2-1, with TRBD2 matching 12 bases. The germline CDR1 and CDR2 sequences are MDHEN and SYDVKM. The CDR3 runs to 16 residues. V shed 4 bases, J shed 6 bases, and the junction held 7 bases outside the gene matches. The CDR3 reads CASSSTSGSEGNEQFF. As DNA, the CDR3 is TGTGCCAGCAGTTCGACTAGCGGGAGTGAGGGCAATGAGCAGTTCTTC.

This clonotype was detected a few times. CDR3: CASSPQGRGAEAFF. CDR3 bases: TGTGCCAGCTCACCTCAGGGTAGGGGAGCTGAAGCTTTCTTT. V and J are TRBV18 and TRBJ1-1; D might be TRBD1 (5 bases). Between the trimmed V and J ends, which lost 3 bases and 6 bases, there was a span of 14 bases. This CDR3 is 14 amino acids long. The germline V gene has CDR1 KGHSH and CDR2 LQKENI.

This clonotype was seen at least ten times. This sequence joins TRBV7-3 and TRBJ2-7; D possibly corresponds to TRBD2 (5 bases). The length of the CDR3 is 13 residues. V gave up 5 bases and J gave up 7 bases, with 15 bases separating them. CDR1 and CDR2 (germline): SGHTA, FQGTGA. CDR3 region: CASSRGSLGEQYF. In nucleotides, the CDR3 is TGTGCCAGCAGCAGAGGGTCCTTGGGGGAGCAGTACTTC.

This clonotype appeared a few times. This chain uses TRBV20-1 with TRBJ2-5, with TRBD2 as a possible D gene (6 bases). V was shortened by 3 bases and J by 4 bases, with 12 bases between the two germline ends. Germline CDR1 is DFQATT and CDR2 is SNEGSKA (reference sequence). This CDR3 region has 13 residues. CDR3 nucleotides: TGCAGTGCTAGCGGGAGAGTCGGAGAGACCCAGTACTTC. As protein: CSASGRVGETQYF.

This clonotype came up a few times. V is TRBV5-4 and J is TRBJ2-6; the D is unclear. CDR1 is SGHNT, CDR2 YYREEE, per germline (reference sequence). V was clipped by 1 base and J by 0 bases, with 14 bases between them. The CDR3 extends over 18 amino acids. For the CDR3, the DNA is TGTGCCAGCAGCTTGTGGCCCAGGAAGAGCTCTGGGGCCAACGTCCTGACTTTC. It is translated as CASSLWPRKSSGANVLTF.

The CDR3 protein is CASSSGGLYGYTF. The CDR3, as DNA: TGTGCCAGCAGCTCAGGGGGTCTTTATGGCTACACCTTC. The chain joins TRBV11-2 to TRBJ1-2, with 7 positions matching TRBD1. Germline loops: CDR1 SGHAT, CDR2 FQNNGV. With 4 bases clipped from V and 5 bases from J, the junction kept 4 bases outside the gene matches. The CDR3 is made up of 13 amino acids.

This clonotype has only a few counts. This chain uses TRBV18 with TRBJ2-7, with TRBD2 matching 12 bases. CDR1 and CDR2 from the germline V gene are KGHSH and LQKENI. This CDR3 region has 18 residues. J was trimmed by 2 bases and V by 2 bases; bases with no gene match: 10. The CDR3 DNA reads as TGTGCCAGCTCACCAGGGGCGACTAGCGGGAGTCTCACCTACGAGCAGTACTTC. Encoded protein: CASSPGATSGSLTYEQYF. Supplemented by reference TRBV18 and TRBJ2-7, the full variable domain reads NAGVMQNPRHLVRRRGQEARLRCSPMKGHSHVYWYRQLPEEGLKFMVYLQKENIIDESGMPKERFSAEFPKEGPSILRIQQVVRGDSAAYFCASSPGATSGSLTYEQYFGPGTRLTVT.

The chain couples TRBV10-3 to TRBJ2-5, with D possibly matching TRBD2 (6 bases). With 10 bases removed from V and 3 bases from J, the gap between germline ends came to 12 bases. There are 12 residues in the CDR3. Germline lookup yields CDR1 ENHRY and CDR2 SYGVKD. The chain's CDR3 is CATASVEETQYF. CDR3 nucleotide sequence: TGTGCCACGGCTAGCGTGGAAGAGACCCAGTACTTC.